This T cell receptor (beta chain) appears in the sequencing data of a study of cytotoxic CD8 clonotypes in ibrutinib-treated CLL. General study results and limits: Researchers report that baseline clonality outpaced age-matched healthy donors and tracked circulating CD8+ T-cell counts. Sustained-remission and progressing patients had unequal sampling times.

The repertoire was sequenced with immunoSEQ multiplex PCR; TCRdb's copy has only in-frame clones and lacks some. The sample lists 150,000 to 200,000 clones, more than 70% occurring once. This clone was seen a single time. Its specificity is unknown. CDR1 MNHEY and CDR2 SVGAGI come from the germline V gene. The junction had 3 bases not matched to a gene; V was cut back by 5 bases and J by 1 base. The length of the CDR3 is 14 residues. This specimen consisted of PBMCs, obtained at disease progression, from a patient treated with ibrutinib. The rearrangement uses TRBV6-5 and TRBJ1-2; 8 bases match TRBD1. The source of this sequence is a human donor with chronic lymphocytic leukemia. The CDR3 sequence is CASSRTGGNYGYTF. CDR3 in DNA: TGTGCCAGCAGTCGCACAGGGGGTAACTATGGCTACACCTTC.